The clone carrying this T cell receptor beta chain was detected once. Method: immunoSEQ multiplex PCR; TCRdb's copy keeps in-frame clones and lacks some. In the table there are 400,000 to 450,000 clones, roughly 89% of which are singletons. The sample belongs to a study of blood T cell repertoires in COVID-19. The sequenced sample was peripheral blood. The receptor was derived from a woman in her twenties or thirties with active or convalescent COVID-19.

This chain's CDR3 is CASSPTGNTIYF. CDR3 coding DNA: TGTGCCAGTAGTCCGACAGGGAACACCATATATTTT. This chain uses TRBV19 with TRBJ1-3; 7 bases agree with TRBD1. Germline lookup yields CDR1 LNHDA and CDR2 SQIVND (reference sequence). CDR3 length: 12 amino acids. The V segment lost 5 bases and the J segment 7 bases; nucleotides outside the gene matches: 2.